Below are 2 T cell receptor beta chains sequenced from a single sample in a study of CD8 T cells in ankylosing spondylitis listed by TCRdb under 2017. Study-level results and caveats: A TCR beta motif made up of several highly homologous amino acid variants appeared to be characteristic of blood from ankylosing spondylitis patients.

The library relied on 5' RACE. This sample was sequenced with an Illumina HiSeq 2500. Starting from the raw public reads, TCRdb applied fastp trimming at Q25, assembled clones with MiXCR and retained in-frame beta chains. A single entry per CDR3 protein holds the most common genes and DNA from its merged rows. For this sample the table gives approximately 440,000 distinct CDR3 sequences, of which under 20% were detected only once. The top ten clonotypes cover approximately 1% of the sample. Their specific antigens are unknown. The sequencing sample was made of blood, either unsorted or a sorted T cell fraction (not recorded which). These receptors were obtained from a male donor with ankylosing spondylitis.

This clonotype was counted a few times. Compared with germline, one end of the junction differs, possibly owing to a read error. The chain carries TRBV7-3 and TRBJ2-1; the match to TRBD2 covers 7 bases. Germline V gene sequence: CDR1 SGHTA, CDR2 FQGTGA. The CDR3 consists of 13 residues. CDR3 DNA sequence: TGTGCCAGCAGCCTAACCAGCGGGGTCGAGCAGTTCTTC. It translates to CASSLTSGVEQFF.

CDR3 nucleotide sequence: TGTGCCAGCATAACCCCTAATACTGGAAACACCATATATTTT. It yields the protein CASITPNTGNTIYF. V usage is TRBV6-1 and J usage is TRBJ1-3, with D unclear. The CDR3 is 14 amino acids. CDR1 is MNHNS, CDR2 SASEGT, per germline. V lost 7 bases to trimming and J lost 2 bases, with 12 bases between them.